This T cell receptor (beta chain) was sequenced for a study of Ad26.COV2.S vaccination and SARS-CoV-2 variants. The wider study: The authors gave Ad26.COV2.S intramuscularly, either once or twice 56 days apart.

Noted treatment: around 19 received Ad26.COV2.S at low or high dose, single or two shots; about 5 received placebo; per-sample allocation not given. The samples were gathered on day 63 after the first injection of vaccine or placebo. The individual, an adult aged 18-55 years, was a donor in Boston. What was given as vaccine was an Ad26 vector encoding Wuhan-strain SARS-CoV-2 spike. Profiling relied on immunoSEQ multiplex PCR, and the TCRdb table lists in-frame clones only, not all of them. The repertoire has some 500,000 clones, 75% to 90% of them found once; the top ten carry approximately 2.5%. This CDR3 contains 15 residues. CDR1 and CDR2 (germline): SGHKS, YYEKEE (reference sequence). V lost 6 bases and J 0 bases, leaving 14 bases between the germline ends.

This clonotype was obtained from a person aged 18-65 years who received the Ad26.COV2.S COVID-19 vaccine or a placebo. Sequencing was performed on peripheral blood, taken in a trial of Ad26.COV2.S vaccine versus placebo. The chain uses TRBV5-5 and TRBJ2-3; unclear D gene. DNA for the CDR3: TGTGCCAGCACCGTTAATCCTCTTAGCACAGATACGCAGTATTTT. Translating it yields CASTVNPLSTDTQYF.